The clone carrying this T cell receptor (beta chain) was observed a single time. Its antigen remains unknown. Sequenced by immunoSEQ multiplex PCR; TCRdb stores in-frame clones only, minus some. This table has about 86,000 clones, roughly 85% appearing once. This specimen belongs to a study of OX40 agonist ivuxolimab in advanced cancers. Regarding the study as a whole: Normalized expansion of T-cell clones was also low for some nonresponders. At 0.1 to 3.0 mg/kg and by week 6, clonal expansion occurred in CD4+ and CD8+ blood T cells.

CDR3 length: 14 residues. V was trimmed by 4 bases and J by 2 bases, leaving 11 bases between them. The germline CDR1 and CDR2 sequences are SGHVS and FQNEAQ. The timepoints at which blood was sampled were baseline, cycle 4 day 1, and cycle 7 day 1. This chain uses TRBV7-8 with TRBJ2-5; a possible D gene is TRBD2 (6 bases). Sequences were derived from CD4+ or CD8+ T cells sorted from blood, sampled in a trial of the OX40 agonist ivuxolimab. The sequence came from an adult with an advanced solid tumor such as melanoma, head and neck, liver or kidney cancer. The CDR3 bases are TGTGCCAGCAGCTCGGGACTGTTTCAAGAGACCCAGTACTTC. Its translation is CASSSGLFQETQYF.